The 31 T cell receptor beta chains listed next were all sequenced from one sample in a study of blood T cells in healthy people across ages. Sample-barcoded 5' priming and a J-beta primer mix drove a second PCR of roughly 6 to 12 cycles. TCRdb redid the calling of the 5' RACE reads with MiXCR, one entry per CDR3 protein. The table includes 600,000 to 850,000 distinct CDR3 sequences, approximately 25% detected once. The same sample was also studied in work on T cells of mothers and their children.

The specimen sequenced was blood. Receptors originate from a boy younger than 18 in good health.

The chain combines TRBV6-2 or TRBV6-3 with TRBJ1-1; 8 nucleotides match TRBD1. The CDR3 consists of 13 residues. The germline CDR1 and CDR2 sequences are MNHEY and SVGEGT. The V gene end was trimmed by 6 bases and the J gene end by 7 bases; junction bases not matched to a gene: 7. The CDR3 loop reads CASRRQGSGEAFF. The CDR3 DNA is TGTGCCAGCAGGAGACAGGGGTCGGGTGAAGCTTTCTTT.

In its sample, this clonotype was seen a few times. This rearrangement joins TRBV12-3 or TRBV12-4 to TRBJ2-5, with 10 bases aligning to TRBD2. CDR3 size: 16 residues. The ends lost 0 bases at V and 5 bases at J; junction bases unmatched: 6. The CDR3 DNA is TGTGCCAGCAGTTTAGCGCCAGCGGGGGGGTGGGAGACCCAGTACTTC. This translates into CASSLAPAGGWETQYF.

This clonotype was found a few times. V is TRBV10-3 and J is TRBJ1-6; maybe TRBD1 (6 bases). This CDR3 spans 14 amino acids. Germline V gene sequence: CDR1 ENHRY, CDR2 SYGVKD. V lost 2 bases and J 7 bases, leaving 9 bases between the germline ends. The CDR3 DNA reads TGTGCCATCAGTGAGGGGGGCGCGAATTCACCCCTCCACTTT. Translation gives CAISEGGANSPLHF.

This clonotype was picked up many times. The J gene is TRBJ2-5, the V gene TRBV7-3; 13 nucleotides line up with TRBD2. Germline values: CDR1 SGHTA, CDR2 FQGTGA. V trimming: 5 bases; J trimming: 3 bases; junction bases outside the gene matches: 6. The CDR3 covers 16 residues. CDR3 nucleotides: TGTGCCAGCAGCCTTGGACTAGCGGGAGCAAAAGAGACCCAGTACTTC. This codes for CASSLGLAGAKETQYF.

This clonotype was found a few times. The chain links TRBV20-1 to TRBJ2-1, with 11 bases that match TRBD2. Trimming cost V 8 bases and J 9 bases; bases outside gene matches: 6. Per germline, CDR1 DFQATT and CDR2 SNEGSKA (reference sequence). The CDR3 contains 12 residues. CDR3 loop: CSTLAGVGEQFF. Written as DNA, the CDR3 is TGCAGTACACTAGCGGGGGTGGGTGAGCAGTTCTTC.

This clonotype was picked up a small number of times. The rearrangement joins TRBV29-1 to TRBJ1-1; no clear D. The germline V gene encodes CDR1 SQVTM and CDR2 ANQGSEA. The CDR3 loop spans 12 amino acids. Trimming took 0 bases from V and 6 from J, leaving 8 bases between them. CDR3 coding DNA: TGCAGCGTTGAAGATCAGGATGCTGAAGCTTTCTTT. This codes for CSVEDQDAEAFF.

V usage is TRBV6-5 and J usage is TRBJ2-5; possibly TRBD2 for D (5 bases). Germline CDR1 MNHEY, CDR2 SVGAGI. Trimming removed 2 bases from V and 5 bases from J, with 15 bases in between. The CDR3 has 15 residues. This CDR3 reads CASSYSGRLGETQYF. DNA for the CDR3: TGTGCCAGCAGTTACAGCGGCAGGTTGGGGGAGACCCAGTACTTC.

This clonotype showed up just once. This sequence joins TRBV12-3 or TRBV12-4 and TRBJ2-5, with D tentatively TRBD2 (6 bases). The V end was cut by 7 bases, the J end by 3 bases, with 12 bases between. CDR3 length: 13 residues. The CDR3 sequence: CASTLAEEETQYF. As DNA, the CDR3 is TGTGCCAGCACCTTAGCGGAAGAAGAGACCCAGTACTTC.

The V gene is TRBV10-3, the J gene TRBJ1-2, with D tentatively TRBD1 (6 bases). The CDR3 runs 18 residues. Looked up from germline, CDR1 is ENHRY and CDR2 is SYGVKD. V was pared by 6 bases and J by 4 bases, with 27 bases between. The CDR3 protein is CAIREQGVYLPLGYGYTF. Here the CDR3 DNA reads TGTGCCATCAGGGAACAGGGAGTCTACCTGCCTTTAGGCTATGGCTACACCTTC.

In its sample, this clonotype was seen a few times. V usage is TRBV6-1 and J usage is TRBJ1-1, with 8 nucleotides matching TRBD1. Trimming at V came to 4 bases and at J to 1 base, leaving 8 bases not matched to a gene. The CDR3 covers 16 residues. The V gene's germline CDR1 is MNHNS and CDR2 SASEGT. CDR3 nucleotides: TGTGCCAGCAGTGGATTCAGGGGGCGCGGGAACACTGAAGCTTTCTTT. Translating it yields CASSGFRGRGNTEAFF.

This clonotype was found a few times. The chain has TRBV3-1 and TRBJ1-1, with 8 bases matching TRBD1. V was pared by 3 bases and J by 0 bases, with 9 bases of the junction left unmatched. This CDR3 has 17 amino acids. The germline CDR1 and CDR2 sequences are LGHDT and YNNKEL (reference sequence). CDR3 amino acids: CASSQAQGGPMNTEAFF. The CDR3 DNA follows: TGTGCCAGCAGCCAGGCACAGGGGGGGCCCATGAACACTGAAGCTTTCTTT. The whole variable domain, remainder taken from reference TRBV3-1 and TRBJ1-1, is DTAVSQTPKYLVTQMGNDKSIKCEQNLGHDTMYWYKQDSKKFLKIMFSYNNKELIINETVPNRFSPKSPDKAHLNLHINSLELGDSAVYFCASSQAQGGPMNTEAFFGQGTRLTVV.

About this clonotype itself: A clone one base away is much larger, so this may be a read error. The chain carries TRBV29-1 and TRBJ2-4; tentatively, D is TRBD1 or TRBD2 (5 bases each). The CDR3 runs 16 residues. The V gene's germline CDR1 is SQVTM and CDR2 ANQGSEA. CDR3 DNA: TGCAGCGCCCTGGGGCAGAGAGCTCTAGCCAACAACATTCAGTACTTC. The encoded protein is CSALGQRALANNIQYF.

This clonotype was seen only a few times. The chain uses TRBV9 and TRBJ2-2, with D tentatively TRBD1 or TRBD2 (5 bases each). The CDR3 length is 15 residues. Germline V lookup: CDR1 SGDLS, CDR2 YYNGEE. Trimming removed 0 bases at V and 5 bases at J, with 11 bases between. The CDR3 loop is CASSVVEGFTGELFF. CDR3 sequence (DNA): TGTGCCAGCAGCGTAGTTGAGGGGTTTACCGGGGAGCTGTTTTTT.

This clonotype was detected a few times. The chain joins TRBV7-6 to TRBJ2-5; tentative D call: TRBD2 (6 bases). The germline gives CDR1 SGHVS, CDR2 FNYEAQ. The CDR3 runs 16 residues. V dropped 3 bases and J dropped 5 bases, with 19 bases sitting between them. CDR3 sequence: CASSFRSPAGRETQYF. DNA for the CDR3: TGTGCCAGCAGCTTCCGATCCCCAGCGGGCAGGGAGACCCAGTACTTC.

This clonotype was recorded a few times. The chain combines TRBV21-1 with TRBJ2-7; TRBD1 reflects the table's D call only, with no check against the DNA. TRBV21-1 is labeled a pseudogene. CDR3 length: 12 residues. For the CDR3, the DNA is TGTGCCAGATGGACAGGGTATTCCGAGCAGTACTTC. Amino acids: CARWTGYSEQYF.

This chain uses TRBV7-9 with TRBJ2-5, with D unclear. The J call may be incorrect, as the DNA end agrees better with TRBJ2-7. CDR1 is SEHNR and CDR2 is FQNEAQ in the germline V gene (reference sequence). The CDR3 loop spans 13 amino acids. CDR3 bases: TGTGCCAGCAGCCCCTGGGCCTCCTACGAGCAGTACTTC. It specifies CASSPWASYEQYF.

V usage is TRBV12-3 or TRBV12-4 and J usage is TRBJ1-1, with a tentative D call TRBD1 (6 bases). V gave up 1 base and J gave up 1 base, with 10 bases separating them. The CDR3 contains 15 residues. DNA of the CDR3: TGTGCCAGCAGTTTAGATGGGACACCGAACACTGAAGCTTTCTTT. Its translation is CASSLDGTPNTEAFF.

The J gene is TRBJ1-4, the V gene TRBV4-2, with 7 bases that match TRBD1. Trimming removed 4 bases from V and 6 bases from J; junction bases left unmatched: 8. Germline assignment: CDR1 LGHNA and CDR2 YNFKEQ. This CDR3 is built from 15 residues. CDR3 loop: CASSPTQGPDEKLFF. CDR3 DNA sequence: TGTGCCAGCAGCCCCACACAGGGGCCCGATGAAAAACTGTTTTTT.

This clonotype was seen more than once but under ten times. The V call is TRBV21-1, the J call TRBJ1-1. TRBV21-1 is a pseudogene. CDR3 size: 9 residues. The CDR3 region is CASFQEAFF. The CDR3 DNA is TGTGCCAGCTTTCAAGAAGCTTTCTTT.

This clonotype was counted a few times. The rearrangement uses TRBV4-1 and TRBJ1-1; D not certain. The germline CDR1 and CDR2 sequences are MGHRA and YSYEKL. Trimming left V 4 bases short and J 0 bases short, with 15 bases between. This CDR3 has 16 amino acids. DNA for the CDR3: TGCGCCAGCAGCCCCTCGCCGCGGGTCGTGAACACTGAAGCTTTCTTT. This translates into CASSPSPRVVNTEAFF.

This clonotype was counted only a few times. This CDR3 is CSVMRSWDRGRRVNEQFF. CDR3 DNA: TGCAGCGTTATGAGATCTTGGGACAGGGGGCGGAGGGTCAATGAGCAGTTCTTC. The chain recombines TRBV29-1 with TRBJ2-1; 12 bases agree with TRBD1. The junction had 17 bases not matched to a gene; V was cut back by 5 bases and J by 6 bases. The germline V gene encodes CDR1 SQVTM and CDR2 ANQGSEA. The CDR3 extends over 18 amino acids.

The chain links TRBV27 to TRBJ2-5, with TRBD2 matching 8 bases. The J call may be wrong; the DNA end is better matched by TRBJ2-1. The CDR3 runs to 15 residues. Germline assignment: CDR1 MNHEY and CDR2 SMNVEV (reference sequence). The CDR3 is CASSSGLEADNEQFF. CDR3 nucleotides: TGTGCCAGCAGTTCGGGACTAGAAGCGGACAATGAGCAGTTCTTC.

This chain joins TRBV20-1 and TRBJ2-6; D is uncertain. V lost 3 bases to trimming and J lost 2 bases, with 5 bases between them. The CDR3 is 13 amino acids. Germline CDR1 and CDR2: DFQATT and SNEGSKA (reference sequence). The CDR3 nucleotides are TGCAGTGCTAGGCAGCCTGGGGCCAACGTCCTGACTTTC. Amino acids: CSARQPGANVLTF.

As concerns this clonotype: One base away lies a much larger clone, so this may be a sequencing read error. This chain links TRBV7-2 with TRBJ2-1; 10 bases align to TRBD1. The DNA end is a closer match to TRBJ2-7, so the J assignment may be wrong. Germline loops: CDR1 SGHTA, CDR2 FQGNSA. The CDR3 spans 13 residues. This CDR3 is CASRWTGGYEQYF. The CDR3 coding sequence is TGTGCCAGCAGATGGACAGGGGGCTACGAGCAGTACTTC.

This clonotype occurred a few times. V is TRBV18 and J is TRBJ2-2, with D possibly being TRBD2 (5 bases). Germline V lookup: CDR1 KGHSH, CDR2 LQKENI. There are 15 residues in the CDR3. The V end was cut by 3 bases, the J end by 7 bases, with 15 bases between. The CDR3 coding sequence is TGTGCCAGCTCACCCATCGGGAATTCCGACGGGGAGCTGTTTTTT. Protein product: CASSPIGNSDGELFF.

This clonotype has ten or more counts. V and J are TRBV27 and TRBJ2-1; D gene unclear. V shed 4 bases and J shed 0 bases, with 7 bases lying between them. CDR3 size: 14 residues. CDR1 and CDR2 from the germline V gene are MNHEY and SMNVEV (reference sequence). CDR3 nucleotide sequence: TGTGCCAGCAGTTCCCGAAGCTCCTACAATGAGCAGTTCTTC. Translated, it gives CASSSRSSYNEQFF.

V and J are TRBV20-1 and TRBJ2-7; 8 nucleotides align to TRBD1. The CDR3 is 14 amino acids. CDR1 and CDR2 from the germline V gene are DFQATT and SNEGSKA (reference sequence). The J segment lost 7 bases and the V segment lost 0 bases, leaving 8 bases of the junction unmatched. CDR3 sequence (DNA): TGCAGTGCTAGAGATTCTCGCAGGGGGCCTGAGCAGTACTTC. Its protein product is CSARDSRRGPEQYF.

This clonotype has more than one count but fewer than ten. The V and J genes are TRBV13 and TRBJ2-5, with TRBD1 as a possible D gene (6 bases). The CDR3 runs 15 residues. The V gene's germline CDR1 is PRHDT and CDR2 FYEKMQ (reference sequence). The V gene lost 5 bases and the J gene lost 5 bases, with 18 bases spanning the gap. The CDR3, as DNA: TGTGCCAGCAGCGACAAACAGGGAATAGGGGAGACCCAGTACTTC. Translation gives CASSDKQGIGETQYF.

The rearrangement joins TRBV2 to TRBJ1-5; 8 bases are a match to TRBD1. CDR3 length: 15 residues. Germline V gene lookup returns CDR1 SNHLY and CDR2 FYNNEI. V lost 4 bases, J lost 6 bases, and 8 bases stayed unmatched. In DNA form, the CDR3 reads TGTGCCAGCAGTGGACGGACAGGGCAAACTCAGCCCCAGCATTTT. Translated, it gives CASSGRTGQTQPQHF. Full variable domain (remainder filled in from reference TRBV2 and TRBJ1-5): EPEVTQTPSHQVTQMGQEVILRCVPISNHLYFYWYRQILGQKVEFLVSFYNNEISEKSEIFDDQFSVERPDGSNFTLKIRSTKLEDSAMYFCASSGRTGQTQPQHFGDGTRLSIL.

J is TRBJ2-3 and V is TRBV4-1; 14 bases align to TRBD2. The trim removed 4 bases at V and 4 bases at J, leaving 16 bases unmatched. There are 20 residues in the CDR3. Germline assignment: CDR1 MGHRA and CDR2 YSYEKL. The CDR3 region is CASSLLSRLAGGPGADTQYF. The CDR3 DNA reads TGCGCCAGCAGCCTGTTATCTCGACTAGCGGGAGGGCCGGGGGCAGATACGCAGTATTTT.

V is TRBV7-9 and J is TRBJ2-1, with 8 bases fitting TRBD1. This CDR3 is 16 amino acids long. The V gene end was trimmed by 5 bases and the J gene end by 1 base; junction bases not matched to a gene: 7. From germline, CDR1 is SEHNR and CDR2 FQNEAQ (reference sequence). The CDR3 DNA reads as TGTGCCAGCAGCCCAGAGACAGGGGCTTCCTACAATGAGCAGTTCTTC. Translation: CASSPETGASYNEQFF.